Following are 10 T cell receptor beta chains from one sample sequenced in a study of CD8+ T cells in alopecia areata. Peripheral blood samples and lesional scalp punch biopsies were obtained from alopecia areata patients. Reverse transcribed after extraction, RNA yielded cDNA as the sequencing template. Repertoires were generated with immunoSEQ multiplex PCR, while TCRdb's copy carries only in-frame clones and drops some. This repertoire shows roughly 19,000 clones, about 59% found once; its top ten account for over 6%. Sequencing was performed on skin, taken at week 0. Receptors originate from a human donor with alopecia areata.

In its sample, this clone was seen once. The J gene is TRBJ2-1, the V gene TRBV7-3, with D perhaps matching TRBD1 (5 bases). V was clipped by 2 bases and J by 9 bases, with 11 bases between them. The CDR3 sequence is 13 residues long. From germline, CDR1 is SGHTA and CDR2 FQGTGA. The CDR3 reads CASSLDQGLEQFF. In nucleotides, the CDR3 is TGTGCCAGCAGCTTAGATCAGGGTCTTGAGCAGTTCTTC.

This chain connects TRBV7-9 to TRBJ2-2, with D unresolved. Trimming cost V 6 bases and J 2 bases, with 7 bases left between them. Germline CDR1 is SEHNR and CDR2 is FQNEAQ (reference sequence). The CDR3 extends over 13 amino acids. CDR3 DNA sequence: TGTGCCAGCAGGGGTTATAACACCGGGGAGCTGTTTTTT. As protein: CASRGYNTGELFF.

This clone was counted only a few times. The chain joins TRBV7-2 to TRBJ2-3, with TRBD2 identical over 7 bases. The germline V gene encodes CDR1 SGHTA and CDR2 FQGNSA. V gave up 5 bases and J gave up 14 bases; unmatched junction bases: 19. There are 15 residues in the CDR3. The CDR3 DNA reads TGTGCCAGCAGCCCCCAAGGGCTAGCGGTCACGGGCGGGTATTTT. Translated: CASSPQGLAVTGGYF.

This clone was counted once. The chain is built from TRBV7-9 and TRBJ2-1, with TRBD1 matching 11 bases. The germline V gene encodes CDR1 SEHNR and CDR2 FQNEAQ (reference sequence). V lost 4 bases and J lost 6; bases outside the gene matches: 8. CDR3 size: 16 residues. The CDR3: CASSSLGDRGFNEQFF. The CDR3 nucleotides are TGTGCCAGCAGCTCATTAGGGGACAGGGGGTTCAATGAGCAGTTCTTC. The full variable domain, in which reference TRBV7-9 and TRBJ2-1 provide the parts outside the CDR3, is DTGVSQNPRHKITKRGQNVTFRCDPISEHNRLYWYRQTLGQGPEFLTYFQNEAQLEKSRLLSDRFSAERPKGSFSTLEIQRTEQGDSAMYLCASSSLGDRGFNEQFFGPGTRLTVL.

This chain connects TRBV4-2 to TRBJ2-1; D is undetermined. Deletions cut 5 bases from V and 5 bases from J, with 7 bases between. This CDR3 region has 12 residues. Germline CDR1 is LGHNA and CDR2 is YNFKEQ. The CDR3 bases are TGTGCCAGCAGCTTCAGGCACAATGAGCAGTTCTTC. As protein: CASSFRHNEQFF.

In its sample, this clone was seen a few times. The chain combines TRBV7-9 with TRBJ2-3; D may be TRBD2 (5 bases). The CDR3 spans 15 residues. V lost 4 bases, J lost 2 bases, and 13 bases lay in between. Germline V gives CDR1 SEHNR, CDR2 FQNEAQ (reference sequence). CDR3 bases: TGTGCCAGCAGCTCCCGTTTGGAGGCCACAGATACGCAGTATTTT. It translates to CASSSRLEATDTQYF.

This clone turned up a few times. The same CDR3 arises from other DNA sequences in this sample as well. The J gene is TRBJ2-3, the V gene TRBV27; D remains unclear. The CDR3 consists of 13 residues. V lost 0 bases and J 4 bases, leaving 5 bases between the germline ends. Germline V gene lookup returns CDR1 MNHEY and CDR2 SMNVEV (reference sequence). CDR3 sequence reads: CASSLSRPDTQYF. The CDR3 region has the DNA TGTGCCAGCAGTTTATCTAGGCCAGATACGCAGTATTTT.

The chain employs TRBV7-9 and TRBJ2-3; tentative D call: TRBD1 (5 bases). With 3 bases removed from V and 2 bases from J, the gap between germline ends came to 18 bases. There are 17 residues in the CDR3. CDR1 is SEHNR and CDR2 is FQNEAQ in the germline V gene (reference sequence). The CDR3 bases are TGTGCCAGCAGCTTGGGATTTCTTTCGACAGCCACAGATACGCAGTATTTT. Its protein product is CASSLGFLSTATDTQYF.

Sample share makes this clone medium-sized. V usage is TRBV5-4 and J usage is TRBJ2-1, with 14 positions matching TRBD2. The germline CDR1 and CDR2 sequences are SGHNT and YYREEE (reference sequence). V was clipped by 4 bases and J by 4 bases; unmatched bases: 4. The CDR3 runs 16 residues. This CDR3 is CASSPGLAGAYNEQFF. The CDR3 bases are TGTGCCAGCAGCCCGGGACTAGCGGGGGCGTACAATGAGCAGTTCTTC.

The rearrangement joins TRBV7-6 to TRBJ1-1; D unclear. The CDR3 has 17 amino acids. Germline V gene lookup returns CDR1 SGHVS and CDR2 FNYEAQ. The V gene lost 3 bases and the J gene lost 0 bases, with 17 bases spanning the gap. Here the CDR3 DNA reads TGTGCCAGCAGCTTTAATCCGGATGCAGCATTGAACACTGAAGCTTTCTTT. Translation gives CASSFNPDAALNTEAFF.